These 15 T cell receptor beta chains came from one sample sequenced in a study of a mutant IDH1 vaccine in newly diagnosed glioma. No antigens are known for them. Clones were read by immunoSEQ multiplex PCR, and TCRdb kept only the in-frame ones, dropping some. The sample carries about 50,000 clones, less than 85% recorded once. Time point specified: week 47, end of study. Doses comprised 300 ug of mutant IDH1 20-mer peptide each, plus topical imiquimod. The sequences come from PBMCs, collected from a glioma patient whose treatment included an IDH1 peptide vaccine. These receptor sequences come from a woman aged 30 to 39 with glioma. Some clones in this sample may be carry-over from other donors' samples.

V and J are TRBV19 and TRBJ1-1; D is ambiguous. The germline CDR1 and CDR2 sequences are LNHDA and SQIVND (reference sequence). Trimming stripped 5 bases from V and 0 bases from J, with 10 bases between. CDR3 size: 14 residues. DNA for the CDR3: TGTGCCAGTAGTGCGTATACAGTGAACACTGAAGCTTTCTTT. Its protein product is CASSAYTVNTEAFF.

The chain recombines TRBV13 with TRBJ2-7; TRBD2 matches at 11 bases. CDR1 and CDR2 from the germline V gene are PRHDT and FYEKMQ (reference sequence). Trimming cost V 0 bases and J 5 bases; bases outside gene matches: 6. The length of the CDR3 is 16 residues. Here the CDR3 reads CASSLGSGRAVNEQYF. In DNA form, the CDR3 reads TGTGCCAGCAGCTTAGGTAGCGGGAGGGCCGTAAACGAGCAGTACTTC.

The rearrangement links TRBV30 to TRBJ2-7; a weak D match, TRBD2 (5 bases). The ends were cut back, 3 bases at V and 0 bases at J, with 9 bases in the middle. CDR3 size: 13 residues. The germline V gene has CDR1 GTSNPN and CDR2 SVGIG (reference sequence). DNA of the CDR3: TGTGCCTGGAGCGGACTGAGCTCCTACGAGCAGTACTTC. Its protein product is CAWSGLSSYEQYF.

A word on this clone: Germline and junction disagree at one end, which may indicate a read error. The rearrangement uses TRBV7-7 and TRBJ2-1, with 9 bases lining up with TRBD2. CDR1 SSHAT and CDR2 FNYEAQ come from the germline V gene (reference sequence). The CDR3 contains 19 residues. Here the CDR3 reads CASSLGRVAGESSYNEQFF. The CDR3 region has the DNA TGTGCTAGCAGCTTAGGAAGGGTAGCGGGAGAGAGCTCCTACAATGAGCAGTTCTTC.

The chain is built from TRBV19 and TRBJ2-7; weak D call: TRBD2 (5 bases). With 6 bases removed from V and 1 base from J, the gap between germline ends came to 13 bases. This CDR3 contains 14 residues. Germline CDR1 is LNHDA and CDR2 is SQIVND (reference sequence). Here the CDR3 reads CASRRTFLSYEQYF. CDR3 nucleotide sequence: TGTGCCAGTAGGCGGACTTTCCTGTCCTACGAGCAGTACTTC.

The rearrangement joins TRBV2 to TRBJ1-2; 9 nucleotides agree with TRBD1. CDR1 SNHLY and CDR2 FYNNEI come from the germline V gene. The junction had 3 bases not matched to a gene; V was cut back by 3 bases and J by 7 bases. CDR3 size: 13 residues. In nucleotides, the CDR3 is TGTGCCAGCAGTGAGGGGGACAGGGCTGGCTACACCTTC. It encodes CASSEGDRAGYTF.

The V gene is TRBV7-2, the J gene TRBJ2-3; TRBD2 matches at 8 bases. Germline V gene data show CDR1 as SGHTA and CDR2 as FQGNSA. With 5 bases clipped from V and 6 bases from J, the junction kept 10 bases outside the gene matches. The CDR3 totals 15 residues. The CDR3 protein is CASSQASGPQDTQYF. In DNA form, the CDR3 reads TGTGCCAGCAGCCAAGCTAGCGGGCCCCAGGATACGCAGTATTTT.

This chain joins TRBV10-1 and TRBJ1-2; D is uncertain. This CDR3 contains 10 residues. Germline lookup yields CDR1 WNHNN and CDR2 SYGVQD (reference sequence). V lost 7 bases to trimming and J lost 2 bases, with 2 bases between them. The DNA of the CDR3 is TGCGCCAGCACCAACTATGGCTACACCTTC. It specifies CASTNYGYTF.

The J gene is TRBJ1-1, the V gene TRBV5-1; D gene ambiguous. Germline V CDR1 and CDR2: SGHRS, YFSETQ. Trimming left V 0 bases short and J 11 bases short, with 8 bases between. The CDR3 extends over 11 amino acids. DNA of the CDR3: TGCGCCAGCAGCTTGGGGAAGTATGCTTTCTTT. Encoded protein: CASSLGKYAFF.

V gene TRBV18 combines with J gene TRBJ2-2; maybe TRBD2 (5 bases). CDR1 is KGHSH, CDR2 LQKENI, per germline. The CDR3 contains 15 residues. V dropped 3 bases and J dropped 3 bases, with 11 bases sitting between them. The CDR3 coding sequence is TGTGCCAGCTCACCCAGCGTGAGGGACACCGGGGAGCTGTTTTTT. Protein product: CASSPSVRDTGELFF.

This chain links TRBV9 with TRBJ2-7; 8 nucleotides match TRBD1. The J segment lost 5 bases and the V segment lost 0 bases, leaving 10 bases of the junction unmatched. The CDR3 is 16 residues long. Germline-derived CDR1 and CDR2 are SGDLS and YYNGEE. The CDR3: CASSVAWDRNPHEQYF. The CDR3 DNA reads TGTGCCAGCAGCGTAGCTTGGGACAGGAATCCCCACGAGCAGTACTTC.

A word on this clone: An end of the junction does not agree with germline; a read error may underlie this. The genes are TRBV7-7 and TRBJ2-1; 13 bases are a match to TRBD2. The CDR3 has 15 amino acids. Germline V lookup: CDR1 SSHAT, CDR2 FNYEAQ (reference sequence). The CDR3 DNA follows: TGTGCTAGCAGCTTAACTAGCGGGAGGGCTGATGAGCAGTTCTTC. Protein sequence: CASSLTSGRADEQFF.

The genes are TRBV29-1 and TRBJ2-1; D is unclear. Between the trimmed V and J ends, which lost 4 bases and 6 bases, there was a span of 13 bases. Germline-derived CDR1 and CDR2 are SQVTM and ANQGSEA. CDR3 length: 13 amino acids. CDR3 bases: TGCAGCGTTGTCCGCGAAGCCCTCAATGAGCAGTTCTTC. It encodes CSVVREALNEQFF.

The genes are TRBV18 and TRBJ2-2, with 8 bases that match TRBD1. Trimming removed 6 bases from V and 1 base from J; junction bases left unmatched: 7. The CDR3 length is 16 residues. Germline V lookup: CDR1 KGHSH, CDR2 LQKENI. The CDR3 is CASSSQGAGNTGELFF. CDR3 DNA: TGTGCCAGCTCTTCCCAGGGGGCTGGGAACACCGGGGAGCTGTTTTTT.

The table lists this clone with a few counts. At the DNA level, this CDR3 is encoded by other sequences in the same sample as well. The chain has TRBV6-1 and TRBJ1-1, with a weak D call TRBD1 (5 bases). V gave up 2 bases and J gave up 3 bases, with 10 bases separating them. Germline-derived CDR1 and CDR2 are MNHNS and SASEGT. The CDR3 sequence is 14 residues long. The CDR3 here is CASSEIGGYTEAFF. The CDR3 DNA reads TGTGCCAGCAGTGAAATCGGGGGTTACACTGAAGCTTTCTTT.